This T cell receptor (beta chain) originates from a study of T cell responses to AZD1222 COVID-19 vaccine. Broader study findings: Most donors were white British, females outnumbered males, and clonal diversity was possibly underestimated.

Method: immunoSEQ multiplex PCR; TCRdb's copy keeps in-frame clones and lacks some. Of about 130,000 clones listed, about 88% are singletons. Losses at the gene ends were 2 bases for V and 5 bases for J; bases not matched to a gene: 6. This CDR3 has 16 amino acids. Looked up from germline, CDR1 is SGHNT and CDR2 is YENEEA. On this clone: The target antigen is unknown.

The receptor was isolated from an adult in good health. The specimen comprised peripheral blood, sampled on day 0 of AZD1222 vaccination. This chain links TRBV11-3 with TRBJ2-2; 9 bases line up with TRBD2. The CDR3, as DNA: TGTGCCAGCAGCTTATTGGCGGGGGGGCGTACCGGGGAGCTGTTTTTT. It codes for CASSLLAGGRTGELFF. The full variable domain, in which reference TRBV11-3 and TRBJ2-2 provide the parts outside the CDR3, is EAGVVQSPRYKIIEKKQPVAFWCNPISGHNTLYWYLQNLGQGPELLIRYENEEAVDDSQLPKDRFSAERLKGVDSTLKIQPAELGDSAVYLCASSLLAGGRTGELFFGEGSRLTVL.